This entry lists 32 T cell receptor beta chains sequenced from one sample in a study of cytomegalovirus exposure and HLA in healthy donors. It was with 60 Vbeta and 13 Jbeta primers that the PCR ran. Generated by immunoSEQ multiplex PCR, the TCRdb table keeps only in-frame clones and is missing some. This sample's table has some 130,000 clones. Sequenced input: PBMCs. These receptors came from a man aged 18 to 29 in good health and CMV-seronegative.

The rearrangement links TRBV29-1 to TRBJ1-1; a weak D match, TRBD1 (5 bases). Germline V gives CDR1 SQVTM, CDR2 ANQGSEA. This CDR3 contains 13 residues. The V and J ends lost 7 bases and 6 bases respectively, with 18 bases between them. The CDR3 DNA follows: TGCAGCGCAAGGACCGAAGCCAGGGCTGAAGCTTTCTTT. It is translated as CSARTEARAEAFF.

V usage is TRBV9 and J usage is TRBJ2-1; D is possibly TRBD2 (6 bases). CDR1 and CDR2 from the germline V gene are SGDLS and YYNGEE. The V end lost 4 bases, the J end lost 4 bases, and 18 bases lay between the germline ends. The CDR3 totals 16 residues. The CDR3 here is CASSLFAGSLYNEQFF. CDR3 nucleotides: TGTGCCAGCAGCCTCTTCGCGGGGAGTTTGTACAATGAGCAGTTCTTC.

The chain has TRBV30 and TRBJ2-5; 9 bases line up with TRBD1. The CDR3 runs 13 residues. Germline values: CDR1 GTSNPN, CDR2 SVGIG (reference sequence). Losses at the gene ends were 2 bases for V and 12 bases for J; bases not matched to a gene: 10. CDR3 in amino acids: CAWSPSTGGGKYF. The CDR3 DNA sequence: TGTGCCTGGAGTCCCTCTACAGGGGGCGGGAAGTACTTC.

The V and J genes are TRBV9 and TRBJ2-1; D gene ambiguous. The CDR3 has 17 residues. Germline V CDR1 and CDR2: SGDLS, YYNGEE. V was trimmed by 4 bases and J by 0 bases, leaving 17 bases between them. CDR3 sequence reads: CASSPHGFFFSYNEQFF. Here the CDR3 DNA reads TGTGCCAGCAGCCCCCACGGGTTTTTCTTCTCCTACAATGAGCAGTTCTTC.

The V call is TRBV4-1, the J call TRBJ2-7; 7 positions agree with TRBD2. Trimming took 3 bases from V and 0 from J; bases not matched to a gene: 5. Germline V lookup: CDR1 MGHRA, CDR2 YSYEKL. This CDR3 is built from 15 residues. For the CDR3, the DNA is TGCGCCAGCAGCCATCCGGGAGGCAGCTCCTACGAGCAGTACTTC. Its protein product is CASSHPGGSSYEQYF.

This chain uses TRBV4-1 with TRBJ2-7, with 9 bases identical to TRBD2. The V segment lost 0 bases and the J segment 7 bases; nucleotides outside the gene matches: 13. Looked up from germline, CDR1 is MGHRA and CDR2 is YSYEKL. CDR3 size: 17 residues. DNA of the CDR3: TGCGCCAGCAGCCAAGAAAGGGCGGCGGGAGGGCCTGAGGAGCAGTACTTC. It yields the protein CASSQERAAGGPEEQYF.

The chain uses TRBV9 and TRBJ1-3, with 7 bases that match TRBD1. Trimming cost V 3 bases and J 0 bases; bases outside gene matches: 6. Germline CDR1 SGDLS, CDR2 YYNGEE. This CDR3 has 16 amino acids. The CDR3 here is CASSEAGTVSGNTIYF. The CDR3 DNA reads TGTGCCAGCAGCGAGGCCGGGACAGTCTCTGGAAACACCATATATTTT.

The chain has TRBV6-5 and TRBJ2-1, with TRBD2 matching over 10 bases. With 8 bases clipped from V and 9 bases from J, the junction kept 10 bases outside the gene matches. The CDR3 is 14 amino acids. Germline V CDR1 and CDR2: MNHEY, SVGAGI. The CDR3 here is CASSGASGGGEQFF. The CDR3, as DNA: TGTGCCAGCTCCGGCGCTAGCGGGGGAGGTGAGCAGTTCTTC.

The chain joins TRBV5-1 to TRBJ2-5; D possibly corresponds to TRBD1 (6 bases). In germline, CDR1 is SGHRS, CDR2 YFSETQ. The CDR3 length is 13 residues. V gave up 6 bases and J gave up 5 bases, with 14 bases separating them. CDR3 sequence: CASTYGGAETQYF. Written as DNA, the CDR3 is TGCGCCAGCACCTATGGGGGCGCGGAGACCCAGTACTTC.

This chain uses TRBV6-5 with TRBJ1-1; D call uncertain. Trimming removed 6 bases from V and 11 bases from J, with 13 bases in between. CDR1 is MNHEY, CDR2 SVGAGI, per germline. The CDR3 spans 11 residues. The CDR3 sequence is CASRDGDRAFF. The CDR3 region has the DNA TGTGCCAGCAGGGACGGGGATAGGGCTTTCTTT.

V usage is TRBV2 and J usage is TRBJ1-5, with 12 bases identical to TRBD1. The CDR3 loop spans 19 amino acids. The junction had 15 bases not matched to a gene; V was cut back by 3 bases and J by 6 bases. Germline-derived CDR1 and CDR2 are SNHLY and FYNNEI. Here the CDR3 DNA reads TGTGCCAGCAGTGATTATGGGACAGGGGGCAAAAGGGGGTTTCAGCCCCAGCATTTT. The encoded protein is CASSDYGTGGKRGFQPQHF.

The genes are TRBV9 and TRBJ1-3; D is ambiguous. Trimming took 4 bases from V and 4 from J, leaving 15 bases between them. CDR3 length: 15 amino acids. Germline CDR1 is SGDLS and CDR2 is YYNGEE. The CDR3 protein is CASSSEGKAGNTIYF. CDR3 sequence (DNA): TGTGCCAGCAGCTCCGAGGGAAAGGCCGGAAACACCATATATTTT.

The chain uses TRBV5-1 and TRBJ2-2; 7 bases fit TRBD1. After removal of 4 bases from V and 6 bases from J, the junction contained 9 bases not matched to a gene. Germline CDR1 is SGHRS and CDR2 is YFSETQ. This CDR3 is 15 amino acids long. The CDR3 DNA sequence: TGCGCCAGCAGCGTACGACAGGGCACCCCCGGGGAGCTGTTTTTT. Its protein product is CASSVRQGTPGELFF.

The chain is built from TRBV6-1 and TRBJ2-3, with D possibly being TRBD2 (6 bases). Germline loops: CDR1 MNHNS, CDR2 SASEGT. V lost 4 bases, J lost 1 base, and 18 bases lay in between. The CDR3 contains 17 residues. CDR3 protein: CASSAPALGGGTDTQYF. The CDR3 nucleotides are TGTGCCAGCAGTGCCCCGGCGCTGGGCGGGGGCACAGATACGCAGTATTTT.

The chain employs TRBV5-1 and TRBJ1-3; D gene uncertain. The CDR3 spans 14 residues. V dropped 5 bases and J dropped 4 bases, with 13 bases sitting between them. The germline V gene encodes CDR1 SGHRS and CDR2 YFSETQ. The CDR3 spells CASREFVSGNTIYF. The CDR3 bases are TGCGCCAGCAGGGAGTTCGTCAGCGGAAACACCATATATTTT.

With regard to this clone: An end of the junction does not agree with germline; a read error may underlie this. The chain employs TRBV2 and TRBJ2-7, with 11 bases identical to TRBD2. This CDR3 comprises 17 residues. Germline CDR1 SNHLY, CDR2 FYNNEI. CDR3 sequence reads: CASSEASLAGGSYGQYF. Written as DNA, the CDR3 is TGTGCCAGCAGTGAAGCTTCGCTAGCGGGAGGTTCCTACGGGCAGTACTTC.

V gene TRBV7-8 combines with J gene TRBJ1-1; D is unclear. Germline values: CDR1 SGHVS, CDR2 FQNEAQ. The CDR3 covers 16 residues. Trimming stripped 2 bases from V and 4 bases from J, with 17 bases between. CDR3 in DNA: TGTGCCAGCAGCTTACCCCCATTAGTGTTAGCCACTGAAGCTTTCTTT. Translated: CASSLPPLVLATEAFF.

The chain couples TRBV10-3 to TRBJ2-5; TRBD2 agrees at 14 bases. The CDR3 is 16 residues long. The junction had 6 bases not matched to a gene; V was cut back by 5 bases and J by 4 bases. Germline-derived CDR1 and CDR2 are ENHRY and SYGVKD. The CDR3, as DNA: TGTGCCATCAGTACGGGACTAGCGGGGGTTTCAGAGACCCAGTACTTC. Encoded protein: CAISTGLAGVSETQYF.

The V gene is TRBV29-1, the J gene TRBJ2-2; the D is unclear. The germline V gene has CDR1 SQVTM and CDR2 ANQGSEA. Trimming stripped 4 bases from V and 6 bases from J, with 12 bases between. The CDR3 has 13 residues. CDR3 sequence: CSVGVRLAGELFF. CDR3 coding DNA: TGCAGCGTTGGAGTCAGGTTGGCCGGGGAGCTGTTTTTT.

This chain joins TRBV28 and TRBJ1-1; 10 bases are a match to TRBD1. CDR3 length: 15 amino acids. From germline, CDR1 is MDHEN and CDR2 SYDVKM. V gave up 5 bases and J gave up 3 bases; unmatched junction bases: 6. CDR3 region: CASSAPGTGDTEAFF. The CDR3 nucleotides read TGTGCCAGCAGTGCGCCCGGGACAGGGGACACTGAAGCTTTCTTT.

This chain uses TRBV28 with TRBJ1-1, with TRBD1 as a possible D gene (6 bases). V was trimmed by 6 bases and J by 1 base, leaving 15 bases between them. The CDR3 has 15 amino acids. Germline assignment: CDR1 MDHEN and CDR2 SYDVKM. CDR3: CASSVTGSGNTEAFF. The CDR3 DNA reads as TGTGCCAGCAGCGTTACAGGGAGTGGGAACACTGAAGCTTTCTTT.

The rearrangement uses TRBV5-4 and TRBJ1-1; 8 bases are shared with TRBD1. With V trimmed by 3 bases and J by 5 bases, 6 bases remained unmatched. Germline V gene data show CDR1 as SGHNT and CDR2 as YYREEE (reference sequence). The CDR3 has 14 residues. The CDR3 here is CASSSGQGGTEAFF. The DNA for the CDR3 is TGTGCCAGCAGCTCCGGACAGGGAGGAACTGAAGCTTTCTTT.

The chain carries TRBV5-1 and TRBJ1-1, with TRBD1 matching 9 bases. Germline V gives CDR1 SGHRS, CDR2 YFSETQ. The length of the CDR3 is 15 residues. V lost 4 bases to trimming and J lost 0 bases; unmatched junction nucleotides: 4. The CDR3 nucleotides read TGCGCCAGCAGCGTAAGGACAGGGGTGAACACTGAAGCTTTCTTT. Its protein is CASSVRTGVNTEAFF.

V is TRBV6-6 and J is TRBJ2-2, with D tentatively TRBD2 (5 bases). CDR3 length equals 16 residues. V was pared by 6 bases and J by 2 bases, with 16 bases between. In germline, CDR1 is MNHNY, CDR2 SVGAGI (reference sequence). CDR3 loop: CASSLARTVNTGELFF. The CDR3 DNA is TGTGCCAGCAGCCTAGCCCGGACTGTCAACACCGGGGAGCTGTTTTTT.

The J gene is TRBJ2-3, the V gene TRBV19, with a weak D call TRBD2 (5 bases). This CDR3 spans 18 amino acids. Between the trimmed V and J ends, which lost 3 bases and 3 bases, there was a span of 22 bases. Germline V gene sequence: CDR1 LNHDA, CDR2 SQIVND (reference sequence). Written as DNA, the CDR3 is TGTGCCAGTAGTATTGGTCTGGGCGGCGGGTCGATGACAGATACGCAGTATTTT. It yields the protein CASSIGLGGGSMTDTQYF.

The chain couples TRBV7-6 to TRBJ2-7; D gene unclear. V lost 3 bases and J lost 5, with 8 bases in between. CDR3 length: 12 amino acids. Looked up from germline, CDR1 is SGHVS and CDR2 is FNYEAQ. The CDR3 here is CASSLGPNEQYF. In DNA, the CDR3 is TGTGCCAGCAGCTTGGGCCCGAACGAGCAGTACTTC.

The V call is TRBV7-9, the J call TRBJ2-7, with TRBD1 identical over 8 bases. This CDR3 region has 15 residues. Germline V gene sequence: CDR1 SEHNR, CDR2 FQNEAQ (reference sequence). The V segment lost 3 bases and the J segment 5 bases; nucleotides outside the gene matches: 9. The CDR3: CASSFYRGASDEQYF. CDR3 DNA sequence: TGTGCCAGCAGCTTCTACAGGGGGGCCTCGGACGAGCAGTACTTC. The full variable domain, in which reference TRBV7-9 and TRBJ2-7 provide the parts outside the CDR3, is DTGVSQNPRHKITKRGQNVTFRCDPISEHNRLYWYRQTLGQGPEFLTYFQNEAQLEKSRLLSDRFSAERPKGSFSTLEIQRTEQGDSAMYLCASSFYRGASDEQYFGPGTRLTVT.

CDR3 region: CASSFKGDIQYF. The CDR3 nucleotides are TGTGCCAGCAGTTTTAAGGGGGACATTCAGTACTTC. This rearrangement joins TRBV27 to TRBJ2-4; D perhaps matches TRBD1 (6 bases). The germline V gene encodes CDR1 MNHEY and CDR2 SMNVEV (reference sequence). This CDR3 spans 12 amino acids. V was trimmed by 3 bases and J by 8 bases, leaving 8 bases between them.

As DNA, the CDR3 is TGTGCCAGCAGCACCTCGGGGACTGAAGCTTTCTTT. It is translated as CASSTSGTEAFF. The rearrangement links TRBV7-2 to TRBJ1-1; no reliable D call. Germline CDR1 is SGHTA and CDR2 is FQGNSA. V was pared by 5 bases and J by 5 bases, with 9 bases between. The CDR3 length is 12 residues. Supplemented by reference TRBV7-2 and TRBJ1-1, the full variable domain reads GAGVSQSPSNKVTEKGKDVELRCDPISGHTALYWYRQSLGQGLEFLIYFQGNSAPDKSGLPSDRFSAERTGGSVSTLTIQRTQQEDSAVYLCASSTSGTEAFFGQGTRLTVV.

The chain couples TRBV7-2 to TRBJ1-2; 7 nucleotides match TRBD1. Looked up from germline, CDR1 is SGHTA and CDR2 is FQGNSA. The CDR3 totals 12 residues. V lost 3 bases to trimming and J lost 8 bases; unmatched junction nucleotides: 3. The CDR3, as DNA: TGTGCCAGCAGCTTCGACAGGGTAGGCTACACCTTC. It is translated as CASSFDRVGYTF.

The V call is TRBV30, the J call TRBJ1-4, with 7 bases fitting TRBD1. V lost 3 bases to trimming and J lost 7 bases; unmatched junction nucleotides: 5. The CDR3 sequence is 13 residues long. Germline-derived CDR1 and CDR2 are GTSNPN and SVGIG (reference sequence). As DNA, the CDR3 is TGTGCCTGGAGGTGGGACAGAAGTGAAAAACTGTTTTTT. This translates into CAWRWDRSEKLFF.

The CDR3, as DNA: TGCGCCAGCAGATGGCAGGACAGAAACACCGGGGAGCTGTTTTTT. It codes for CASRWQDRNTGELFF. The gene calls are TRBV5-1 and TRBJ2-2; D is possibly TRBD1 (6 bases). Germline CDR1 SGHRS, CDR2 YFSETQ. The CDR3 is 15 residues long. Trimming took off 5 bases at V and 2 bases at J, with 13 bases between the two ends.